This entry lists 31 T cell receptor beta chains sequenced from one sample in a study of blood T cell repertoires in COVID-19. TCRdb keeps only in-frame clones here, not all; method: immunoSEQ multiplex PCR. Among about 98,000 clones listed, 75% to 95% were seen once. The source material was peripheral blood. These receptors were taken from a man aged 18 to 30 with acute or convalescent COVID-19.

This clone was found once. The rearrangement joins TRBV27 to TRBJ1-2, with D possibly being TRBD1 (5 bases). V lost 0 bases to trimming and J lost 4 bases, with 9 bases between them. The germline V gene encodes CDR1 MNHEY and CDR2 SMNVEV (reference sequence). This CDR3 has 14 amino acids. The CDR3 coding sequence is TGTGCCAGCAGTTTATCGGGGGGACGCTATGGCTACACCTTC. Translating it yields CASSLSGGRYGYTF.

As regards this clone: The sample contains more than one DNA sequence encoding this CDR3. V is TRBV19 and J is TRBJ1-1; 9 bases are a match to TRBD1. CDR1 is LNHDA, CDR2 SQIVND, per germline (reference sequence). V dropped 5 bases and J dropped 5; count of bases not matched to a gene: 3. The CDR3 length is 13 residues. The CDR3 nucleotides read TGTGCCAGTAGTCTGGACAGGGGTACTGAAGCTTTCTTT. It is translated as CASSLDRGTEAFF.

This clone appeared a few times. The chain combines TRBV6-6 with TRBJ1-5, with 11 bases fitting TRBD1. The germline CDR1 and CDR2 sequences are MNHNY and SVGAGI (reference sequence). The V and J ends lost 6 bases and 7 bases, in that order; junction bases with no gene match: 8. CDR3 length: 15 residues. In nucleotides, the CDR3 is TGTGCCAGCAGACTGGGACAGGGGGGAACACAGCCCCAGCATTTT. Translation gives CASRLGQGGTQPQHF.

The chain is built from TRBV7-9 and TRBJ1-5, with D maybe TRBD1 (6 bases). CDR1 is SEHNR, CDR2 FQNEAQ, per germline (reference sequence). CDR3 length: 18 residues. V lost 0 bases, J lost 4 bases, and 19 bases lay in between. The CDR3 region is CASSLALGGPSLNQPQHF. The CDR3 DNA sequence: TGTGCCAGCAGCTTAGCGCTGGGGGGGCCATCCCTAAATCAGCCCCAGCATTTT.

The chain employs TRBV6-5 and TRBJ2-7; 7 bases are shared with TRBD1. This CDR3 has 15 residues. Germline CDR1 and CDR2: MNHEY and SVGAGI. V trimming: 0 bases; J trimming: 3 bases; junction bases outside the gene matches: 5. CDR3 sequence reads: CASSYSRQGYYEQYF. CDR3 nucleotides: TGTGCCAGCAGTTACTCGAGACAGGGCTACTACGAGCAGTACTTC.

The rearrangement uses TRBV7-8 and TRBJ1-4; D remains unclear. Germline V gene data show CDR1 as SGHVS and CDR2 as FQNEAQ. V gave up 0 bases and J gave up 4 bases, with 18 bases separating them. The CDR3 totals 18 residues. The CDR3 reads CASSLAGQAATGNEKLFF. For the CDR3, the DNA is TGTGCCAGCAGCTTAGCGGGTCAGGCAGCCACCGGTAATGAAAAACTGTTTTTT.

CDR3 protein: CASSVSDSNQPQHF. In nucleotides, the CDR3 is TGTGCCAGCAGCGTCAGTGATAGCAATCAGCCCCAGCATTTT. The chain recombines TRBV9 with TRBJ1-5, with D unclear. CDR1 is SGDLS, CDR2 YYNGEE, per germline. V was shortened by 2 bases and J by 0 bases, with 6 bases between the two germline ends. The CDR3 contains 14 residues.

This rearrangement joins TRBV29-1 to TRBJ2-2; TRBD1 might be the D (5 bases). Trimming left V 5 bases short and J 0 bases short, with 7 bases between. Germline V gene sequence: CDR1 SQVTM, CDR2 ANQGSEA. The length of the CDR3 is 13 residues. CDR3 amino acids: CSVPGPNTGELFF. The CDR3, as DNA: TGCAGCGTTCCAGGGCCGAACACCGGGGAGCTGTTTTTT.

The rearrangement joins TRBV25-1 to TRBJ1-1; TRBD1 might be the D (5 bases). The CDR3 is 14 amino acids. V was pared by 4 bases and J by 1 base, with 10 bases between. The germline CDR1 and CDR2 sequences are MGHDK and SYGVNS. The CDR3 here is CASSGGRANTEAFF. CDR3 sequence (DNA): TGTGCCAGCAGTGGGGGCAGGGCGAACACTGAAGCTTTCTTT.

The CDR3 bases are TGTGCCAGCAGGGAGTCCAGGGGCTATGGCTACACCTTC. Its protein product is CASRESRGYGYTF. The chain uses TRBV6-6 and TRBJ1-2, with a weak D call TRBD1 (6 bases). Trimming removed 6 bases from V and 4 bases from J, with 12 bases in between. The CDR3 runs to 13 residues. The germline V gene has CDR1 MNHNY and CDR2 SVGAGI (reference sequence).

The rearrangement links TRBV5-4 to TRBJ2-4; 10 bases fit TRBD1. Trimming cost V 4 bases and J 0 bases; bases outside gene matches: 7. The CDR3 spans 17 residues. Germline V gives CDR1 SGHNT, CDR2 YYREEE (reference sequence). Written as DNA, the CDR3 is TGTGCCAGCAGCACAGGGACAGGGGATCGAGCCAAAAACATTCAGTACTTC. Protein product: CASSTGTGDRAKNIQYF.

This clone showed up just a few times. The CDR3 DNA reads as TGTGCCAGCAATCGGGCTAGCGGGATCTACGAGCAGTACTTC. Its protein is CASNRASGIYEQYF. The rearrangement links TRBV6-5 to TRBJ2-7, with 9 nucleotides matching TRBD2. Germline CDR1 is MNHEY and CDR2 is SVGAGI. This CDR3 region has 14 residues. V lost 7 bases and J lost 3; bases outside the gene matches: 7.

The J gene is TRBJ2-1, the V gene TRBV9; 13 bases align to TRBD2. The CDR3 consists of 17 residues. Per the germline V gene, CDR1 is SGDLS and CDR2 is YYNGEE. After removal of 3 bases from V and 0 bases from J, the junction contained 3 bases not matched to a gene. CDR3 in amino acids: CASSGLAGGSSYNEQFF. The CDR3 bases are TGTGCCAGCAGCGGACTAGCGGGGGGATCCTCCTACAATGAGCAGTTCTTC.

This clone came up once. J is TRBJ1-4 and V is TRBV19, with TRBD1 identical over 9 bases. Germline V lookup: CDR1 LNHDA, CDR2 SQIVND (reference sequence). V was pared by 2 bases and J by 7 bases, with 11 bases of the junction left unmatched. The CDR3 extends over 17 amino acids. Here the CDR3 DNA reads TGTGCCAGTAGTATACGGGACAGGGCCAACCGAGGTGAAAAACTGTTTTTT. It codes for CASSIRDRANRGEKLFF.

The chain links TRBV19 to TRBJ1-2, with a tentative D call TRBD1 (5 bases). The CDR3 has 13 residues. The germline V gene encodes CDR1 LNHDA and CDR2 SQIVND (reference sequence). The germline V and J ends were trimmed by 9 bases and 7 bases, with 18 bases remaining between them. The CDR3 sequence is CASGELGRGGYTF. DNA of the CDR3: TGTGCCAGCGGAGAACTGGGGAGGGGTGGCTACACCTTC.

The chain combines TRBV7-9 with TRBJ1-5; 10 positions agree with TRBD1. The CDR3 runs to 16 residues. V shed 5 bases, J shed 2 bases, and the junction held 6 bases outside the gene matches. CDR1 and CDR2 from the germline V gene are SEHNR and FQNEAQ (reference sequence). As DNA, the CDR3 is TGTGCCAGCAGCAAAGGGACAGGGGCCGGCAATCAGCCCCAGCATTTT. Translating gives CASSKGTGAGNQPQHF.

This chain joins TRBV2 and TRBJ2-5; TRBD2 aligns across 10 bases. This CDR3 is 14 amino acids long. Looked up from germline, CDR1 is SNHLY and CDR2 is FYNNEI. V lost 5 bases and J lost 4; bases outside the gene matches: 4. CDR3 DNA: TGTGCCAGCAGTCTGAGCGGGGGGGCAGAGACCCAGTACTTC. Translated: CASSLSGGAETQYF.

This clone showed up just once. V is TRBV14 and J is TRBJ1-1; 7 nucleotides line up with TRBD1. Germline CDR1 SGHDN, CDR2 FVKESK. The CDR3 consists of 15 residues. The V gene end was trimmed by 1 base and the J gene end by 0 bases; junction bases not matched to a gene: 2. The CDR3: CASSQGTGVNTEAFF. CDR3 in DNA: TGTGCCAGCAGCCAAGGGACAGGAGTGAACACTGAAGCTTTCTTT.

V is TRBV11-2 and J is TRBJ1-1, with 8 bases fitting TRBD1. With 3 bases clipped from V and 0 bases from J, the junction kept 3 bases outside the gene matches. CDR1 SGHAT and CDR2 FQNNGV come from the germline V gene. The length of the CDR3 is 15 residues. The CDR3 DNA sequence: TGTGCCAGCAGCTTGAGACAGGGGTTGAACACTGAAGCTTTCTTT. Amino acid sequence: CASSLRQGLNTEAFF.

The rearrangement links TRBV7-9 to TRBJ1-1; 8 bases match TRBD1. The CDR3 loop spans 16 amino acids. V was pared by 5 bases and J by 6 bases, with 14 bases of the junction left unmatched. The germline gives CDR1 SEHNR, CDR2 FQNEAQ (reference sequence). As DNA, the CDR3 is TGTGCCAGCAGCCAGGTCGACCGAACAGGGGGATCTGAAGCTTTCTTT. This sequence encodes CASSQVDRTGGSEAFF. Full variable domain (outside the CDR3, taken from reference TRBV7-9 and TRBJ1-1): DTGVSQNPRHKITKRGQNVTFRCDPISEHNRLYWYRQTLGQGPEFLTYFQNEAQLEKSRLLSDRFSAERPKGSFSTLEIQRTEQGDSAMYLCASSQVDRTGGSEAFFGQGTRLTVV.

This chain links TRBV3-1 (or the pseudogene TRBV3-2) with TRBJ1-1; TRBD1 matches 7 bases. The CDR3 is made up of 13 amino acids. CDR1 and CDR2 from the germline V gene are LGHDT and YNNKEL (reference sequence). V dropped 4 bases and J dropped 1; count of bases not matched to a gene: 0. CDR3: CASSRDRNTEAFF. CDR3 sequence (DNA): TGTGCCAGCAGCCGGGACAGGAACACTGAAGCTTTCTTT.

This clone has just a few counts. The chain links TRBV18 to TRBJ2-1; 10 bases line up with TRBD2. The CDR3 is 16 residues long. CDR1 and CDR2 from the germline V gene are KGHSH and LQKENI. Trimming took 6 bases from V and 7 from J; bases not matched to a gene: 12. CDR3 in DNA: TGTGCCAGCTCTCCAATACTAGCGGGGACGGGAAATGAGCAGTTCTTC. The encoded protein is CASSPILAGTGNEQFF.

This chain uses TRBV7-9 with TRBJ1-1; D not resolved. Germline CDR1 is SEHNR and CDR2 is FQNEAQ (reference sequence). V dropped 3 bases and J dropped 1 base, with 9 bases sitting between them. This CDR3 is 14 amino acids long. The CDR3 DNA reads as TGTGCCAGCAGCTTCTTCGAGTCGAACACTGAAGCTTTCTTT. This encodes CASSFFESNTEAFF.

CDR3 coding DNA: TGTGCCAGCAGCTTCGGCAGGGGGCGATCACCCCTCCACTTT. It translates to CASSFGRGRSPLHF. The rearrangement links TRBV7-9 to TRBJ1-6, with TRBD1 matching 8 bases. This CDR3 is built from 14 residues. The J segment lost 10 bases and the V segment lost 3 bases, leaving 5 bases of the junction unmatched. Per germline, CDR1 SEHNR and CDR2 FQNEAQ (reference sequence).

The chain couples TRBV9 to TRBJ2-5; D perhaps matches TRBD1 (6 bases). The CDR3 length is 17 residues. Germline V lookup: CDR1 SGDLS, CDR2 YYNGEE. Trimming left V 2 bases short and J 4 bases short, with 21 bases between. The CDR3 nucleotides read TGTGCCAGCAGCGTGAGCTATCACAGGGCGGGCGGAGAGACCCAGTACTTC. Translated: CASSVSYHRAGGETQYF.

The rearrangement links TRBV6-6 to TRBJ1-4; the D is unclear. CDR1 and CDR2 from the germline V gene are MNHNY and SVGAGI (reference sequence). This CDR3 spans 16 amino acids. With 5 bases removed from V and 3 bases from J, the gap between germline ends came to 16 bases. CDR3: CASSRPAGGANEKLFF. CDR3 sequence (DNA): TGTGCCAGCAGTCGCCCGGCGGGCGGGGCTAATGAAAAACTGTTTTTT.

This chain uses TRBV12-3 or TRBV12-4 with TRBJ1-2, with unresolved D. Trimming took 1 base from V and 5 from J, leaving 5 bases between them. The CDR3 loop spans 12 amino acids. In DNA form, the CDR3 reads TGTGCCAGCAGTTTAGAGCGATATGGCTACACCTTC. It yields the protein CASSLERYGYTF.

The J gene is TRBJ2-7, the V gene TRBV5-3; TRBD2 aligns across 8 bases. TRBV5-3 is assigned to the ORF class and has an uncertain function. Unmatched junction bases numbered 2, after V lost 3 bases and J lost 3 bases. The CDR3 is 13 residues long. CDR3 sequence: CARSWGLDYEQYF. The CDR3 DNA reads TGTGCCAGAAGCTGGGGACTAGACTACGAGCAGTACTTC.

The chain uses TRBV5-4 and TRBJ1-6; TRBD1 agrees at 7 bases. CDR1 SGHNT and CDR2 YYREEE come from the germline V gene (reference sequence). The J segment lost 7 bases and the V segment lost 0 bases, leaving 7 bases of the junction unmatched. The CDR3 spans 16 residues. Here the CDR3 reads CASSLAAGQLNSPLHF. The CDR3 DNA is TGTGCCAGCAGCTTGGCGGCGGGACAGCTGAATTCACCCCTCCACTTT.

CDR3 sequence reads: CASSSYTGLDLNTEAFF. Here the CDR3 DNA reads TGCGCCAGCAGTTCATACACAGGGCTGGATTTGAACACTGAAGCTTTCTTT. The J gene is TRBJ1-1, the V gene TRBV10-1; TRBD1 is a possible D gene (6 bases). Trimming removed 5 bases at V and 0 bases at J, with 19 bases between. From germline, CDR1 is WNHNN and CDR2 SYGVQD (reference sequence). The length of the CDR3 is 17 residues.

The chain links TRBV20-1 to TRBJ1-2; 7 bases fit TRBD1. CDR3 length: 15 residues. Germline V gene lookup returns CDR1 DFQATT and CDR2 SNEGSKA (reference sequence). J gave up 4 bases and V 3 bases, and 11 bases lay outside the gene matches. The CDR3 sequence is CSASPGTVPSYGYTF. In nucleotides, the CDR3 is TGCAGTGCTAGTCCCGGGACAGTCCCTTCCTATGGCTACACCTTC.